Below are 11 T cell receptor beta chains sequenced from a single sample in a study of naive and memory T cell subsets. Study results and caveats: Naive repertoires, especially CD8, held a few larger clonotypes, possibly memory cells re-expressing CD45RA.

Both TRBC1 and TRBC2 were covered by a beta constant-region primer of two equimolar oligonucleotides. Nested alpha and beta constant-region primers with the SP2 primer drove four PCR rounds on ligated cDNA. One entry per CDR3 protein, called by TCRdb with MiXCR from the UMI-ligation and nested PCR reads. The sample yields 120,000 to 150,000 distinct CDR3 sequences, 15% to 20% seen once. These receptors lack a known antigen. The sample consisted of naive CD8+ T cells from blood. These receptors were obtained from a human donor in good health.

The gene calls are TRBV7-9 and TRBJ2-4, with 8 nucleotides matching TRBD2. Germline CDR1 and CDR2: SEHNR and FQNEAQ (reference sequence). The J segment lost 7 bases and the V segment lost 4 bases, leaving 9 bases of the junction unmatched. CDR3 length: 15 amino acids. In DNA form, the CDR3 reads TGTGCCAGCAGCTCTTATAGCGGGGAGGGGAACATTCAGTACTTC. It encodes CASSSYSGEGNIQYF.

Only a few counts were recorded for this clonotype. The CDR3 DNA follows: TGTGCCAGCAGCGTCCTCACCACAGATACGCAGTATTTT. Protein sequence: CASSVLTTDTQYF. V gene TRBV7-2 combines with J gene TRBJ2-3; D gene ambiguous. Germline CDR1 and CDR2: SGHTA and FQGNSA. The CDR3 loop spans 13 amino acids. V lost 5 bases, J lost 2 bases, and 8 bases lay in between.

This chain connects TRBV20-1 to TRBJ1-5; D not resolved. The CDR3 loop spans 17 amino acids. Germline values: CDR1 DFQATT, CDR2 SNEGSKA (reference sequence). The ends were cut back, 0 bases at V and 0 bases at J, with 15 bases in the middle. The CDR3 protein is CSARDLGEVLSNQPQHF. The CDR3 DNA follows: TGCAGTGCTAGAGATCTCGGGGAGGTACTTAGCAATCAGCCCCAGCATTTT.

This clonotype came up a few times. This chain connects TRBV15 to TRBJ2-6, with D uncertain. V lost 0 bases and J lost 0, with 12 bases in between. The CDR3 runs to 18 residues. The germline gives CDR1 LNHNV, CDR2 YYDKDF (reference sequence). CDR3 protein: CATSRETTVASGANVLTF. Here the CDR3 DNA reads TGTGCCACCAGCAGAGAGACGACTGTAGCCTCTGGGGCCAACGTCCTGACTTTC.

The chain uses TRBV28 and TRBJ2-7; D is possibly TRBD1 or TRBD2 (5 bases each). The V end lost 1 base, the J end lost 3 bases, and 10 bases lay between the germline ends. The germline CDR1 and CDR2 sequences are MDHEN and SYDVKM. The CDR3 totals 14 residues. The CDR3 DNA reads TGTGCCAGCAGTTTATTCGGGGCTGACTACGAGCAGTACTTC. Translated: CASSLFGADYEQYF. The whole variable domain, filled in from reference TRBV28 and TRBJ2-7, reads DVKVTQSSRYLVKRTGEKVFLECVQDMDHENMFWYRQDPGLGLRLIYFSYDVKMKEKGDIPEGYSVSREKKERFSLILESASTNQTSMYLCASSLFGADYEQYFGPGTRLTVT.

In its sample, this clonotype was seen a few times. V gene TRBV19 combines with J gene TRBJ1-1; D unresolved. Germline V gives CDR1 LNHDA, CDR2 SQIVND (reference sequence). The CDR3 has 12 residues. Trimming removed 5 bases at V and 0 bases at J, with 4 bases between. Here the CDR3 reads CASSHMNTEAFF. The CDR3 DNA sequence: TGTGCCAGTAGTCACATGAACACTGAAGCTTTCTTT.

This clonotype showed up just a few times. The V and J genes are TRBV11-2 and TRBJ1-3, with D possibly matching TRBD1 (6 bases). The V end lost 3 bases, the J end lost 6 bases, and 24 bases lay between the germline ends. Germline loops: CDR1 SGHAT, CDR2 FQNNGV. The CDR3 loop spans 18 amino acids. The CDR3 nucleotides are TGTGCCAGCAGCTTCAAGCTTCGGGACATGGGAACGACAAACACCATATATTTT. The encoded protein is CASSFKLRDMGTTNTIYF.

The CDR3 coding sequence is TGTGCCAGCAGCTTCTCTTATGATGAGCAGTTCTTC. Translating it yields CASSFSYDEQFF. This chain connects TRBV13 to TRBJ2-1; D is ambiguous. There are 12 residues in the CDR3. Germline CDR1 and CDR2: PRHDT and FYEKMQ (reference sequence). Between the trimmed V and J ends, which lost 3 bases and 8 bases, there was a span of 8 bases.

The rearrangement joins TRBV7-9 to TRBJ1-2; no clear D gene. The CDR3 is 11 amino acids. Germline values: CDR1 SEHNR, CDR2 FQNEAQ (reference sequence). The ends were cut back, 4 bases at V and 8 bases at J, with 8 bases in the middle. The CDR3 loop reads CASSSTGGYTF. CDR3 sequence (DNA): TGTGCCAGCAGCTCGACGGGGGGCTACACCTTC.

The V gene is TRBV6-5, the J gene TRBJ2-2; no reliable D call. The CDR3 length is 15 residues. The V gene's germline CDR1 is MNHEY and CDR2 SVGAGI. Trimming cost V 0 bases and J 6 bases, with 11 bases left between them. Here the CDR3 reads CASSYSMGMAGELFF. CDR3 sequence (DNA): TGTGCCAGCAGTTACTCGATGGGGATGGCCGGGGAGCTGTTTTTT.

The chain links TRBV12-3 or TRBV12-4 to TRBJ2-1; D gene ambiguous. The CDR3 has 12 amino acids. The germline V and J ends were trimmed by 3 bases and 8 bases, with 8 bases remaining between them. The CDR3 loop is CASSFVADEQFF. CDR3 nucleotide sequence: TGTGCCAGCAGTTTCGTGGCGGATGAGCAGTTCTTC.